This TCR beta chain is drawn from a study of patients and donors after allogeneic stem cell transplantation. This CDR3 region has 17 residues. Germline assignment: CDR1 SGHTA and CDR2 FQGNSA. Trimming stripped 5 bases from V and 0 bases from J, with 19 bases between. TCRdb itself ran the RT-PCR reads through MiXCR, one entry per CDR3 protein. In the table there are hundreds of thousands of distinct CDR3 sequences, 15% to 20% of which are singletons. Material: blood, either unsorted or a sorted T cell fraction (not recorded which). This clonotype was sampled from a human donor who was either an allogeneic HSCT recipient or a stem cell or donor lymphocyte infusion donor (not recorded which). It is not recorded whose cells these are; they may come from a transplant donor. The chain joins TRBV7-2 to TRBJ1-1; a weak D match, TRBD1 (6 bases). CDR3 residues: CASSLRPFRDMNTEAFF. The CDR3 bases are TGTGCCAGCAGCCTCCGGCCTTTCAGGGACATGAACACTGAAGCTTTCTTT.